This T cell receptor beta chain was sequenced during a study of shared clonotypes between healthy human individuals. Overall study context: Donor ages ranged 18 to 49 years: two women, a few men.

There are 15 residues in the CDR3. Looked up from germline, CDR1 is SGHTA and CDR2 is FQGTGA. The ends lost 3 bases at V and 5 bases at J; junction bases unmatched: 8. A deep-level run was used for the assay. Original methodology: From ImmunoSEQ came sequences covering only the junction and carrying no quality scores, so filtering differed. Some clones are missing from TCRdb's copy, which holds only in-frame ones; the method was immunoSEQ multiplex PCR. That table furnishes V, J and clone size, whereas the DNA furnished D and trimming. The data hold 490,000 or so clones, with 79% observed a single time.

V gene TRBV7-3 combines with J gene TRBJ1-1; TRBD1 matches 8 bases. Material: PBMCs. The TCR was taken from a woman in her forties in good health. Some clones in this sample may be carry-over from other donors' samples. The CDR3 nucleotides read TGTGCCAGCAGCTTTTCGACAGGGGCAGGAACTGAAGCTTTCTTT. Encoded protein: CASSFSTGAGTEAFF.